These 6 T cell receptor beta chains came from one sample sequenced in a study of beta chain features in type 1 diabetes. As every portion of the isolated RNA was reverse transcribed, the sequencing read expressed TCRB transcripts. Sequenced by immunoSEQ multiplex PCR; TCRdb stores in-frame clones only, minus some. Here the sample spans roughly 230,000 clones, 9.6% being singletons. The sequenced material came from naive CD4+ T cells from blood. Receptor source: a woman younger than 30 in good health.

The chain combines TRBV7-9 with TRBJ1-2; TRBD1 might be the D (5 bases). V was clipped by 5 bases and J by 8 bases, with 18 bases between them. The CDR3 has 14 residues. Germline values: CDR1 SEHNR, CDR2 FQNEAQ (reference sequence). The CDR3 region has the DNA TGTGCCAGCAGCCGGGACTTTCGTTCCGGAGGCTACACCTTC. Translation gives CASSRDFRSGGYTF.

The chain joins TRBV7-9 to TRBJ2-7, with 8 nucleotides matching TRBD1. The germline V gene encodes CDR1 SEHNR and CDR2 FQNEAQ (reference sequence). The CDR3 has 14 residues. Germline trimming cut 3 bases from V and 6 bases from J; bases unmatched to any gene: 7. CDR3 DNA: TGTGCCAGCAGCTTTGGACAGGGTATTGGCGAGCAGTACTTC. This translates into CASSFGQGIGEQYF. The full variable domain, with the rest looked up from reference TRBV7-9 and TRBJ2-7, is DTGVSQNPRHKITKRGQNVTFRCDPISEHNRLYWYRQTLGQGPEFLTYFQNEAQLEKSRLLSDRFSAERPKGSFSTLEIQRTEQGDSAMYLCASSFGQGIGEQYFGPGTRLTVT.

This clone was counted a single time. CDR3 bases: TGCGCCAGCAGAGAGGGTCCAGGGGGCTCGAGGAGGAACACTGAAGCTTTCTTT. Protein: CASREGPGGSRRNTEAFF. This rearrangement joins TRBV10-2 to TRBJ1-1, with 8 bases matching TRBD1. Trimming took 6 bases from V and 1 from J; bases not matched to a gene: 16. From germline, CDR1 is WSHSY and CDR2 SAAADI. This CDR3 is 18 amino acids long.

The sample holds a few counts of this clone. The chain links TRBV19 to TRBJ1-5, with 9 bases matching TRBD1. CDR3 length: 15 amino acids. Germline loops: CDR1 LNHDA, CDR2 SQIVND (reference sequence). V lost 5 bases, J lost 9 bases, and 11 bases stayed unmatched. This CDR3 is CASSPPDRGSSPQHF. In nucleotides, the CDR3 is TGTGCCAGTAGTCCCCCGGACAGGGGATCTTCGCCCCAGCATTTT.

The CDR3 DNA is TGTGCCTGGAGTCCCGGGAGTTTTCCGGGAGGGCCCACAGATACGCAGTATTTT. It translates to CAWSPGSFPGGPTDTQYF. The J gene is TRBJ2-3, the V gene TRBV30, with 8 positions matching TRBD2. V lost 2 bases to trimming and J lost 2 bases; unmatched junction nucleotides: 15. Per germline, CDR1 GTSNPN and CDR2 SVGIG (reference sequence). The CDR3 has 18 residues.

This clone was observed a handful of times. The CDR3 protein is CATSKGHSNEKLFF. The CDR3 DNA reads as TGTGCCACCAGCAAGGGACACTCTAATGAAAAACTGTTTTTT. The V and J genes are TRBV15 and TRBJ1-4; a weak D match, TRBD1 (6 bases). V dropped 4 bases and J dropped 3 bases, with 9 bases sitting between them. The V gene's germline CDR1 is LNHNV and CDR2 YYDKDF (reference sequence). The CDR3 covers 14 residues.